A single sample gave rise to the 3 T cell receptor beta chains below, sequenced in a study of T-cell reconstitution after alpha-beta-depleted transplantation in children. TCRbeta library construction was performed incorporating unique molecular identifiers. TCRdb redid the calling of the PCR reads with MiXCR, one entry per CDR3 protein. The sample yields approximately 650,000 distinct CDR3 sequences, approximately 14% seen once. The sample in question was PBMCs, obtained before TCRalphabeta/CD19-depleted stem cell transplant. The receptors here all came from a girl aged 2 to 10 with congenital amegakaryocytic thrombocytopenia, due to receive a stem cell transplant.

CDR3: CAWSRQSYEQYF. CDR3 DNA sequence: TGTGCCTGGAGTCGACAGTCCTACGAGCAGTACTTC. The J gene is TRBJ2-7, the V gene TRBV30, with D possibly TRBD1 on 5 matching bases. The germline gives CDR1 GTSNPN, CDR2 SVGIG (reference sequence). V was pared by 2 bases and J by 1 base, with 6 bases between. This CDR3 is built from 12 residues.

This clonotype was recorded a few times. The CDR3 sequence is CASRLAGVDTQYF. The CDR3, as DNA: TGTGCCAGCAGGCTAGCGGGAGTGGATACGCAGTATTTT. The V and J genes are TRBV28 and TRBJ2-3; TRBD2 matches at 10 bases. The CDR3 runs 13 residues. Germline loops: CDR1 MDHEN, CDR2 SYDVKM. The V and J ends lost 6 bases and 6 bases, in that order; junction bases with no gene match: 3.

This rearrangement joins TRBV20-1 to TRBJ2-1, with 8 positions matching TRBD2. The CDR3 extends over 15 amino acids. Germline CDR1 and CDR2: DFQATT and SNEGSKA (reference sequence). Unmatched junction bases numbered 7, after V lost 1 base and J lost 5 bases. The CDR3 sequence is CSARVFGRGNNEQFF. CDR3 sequence (DNA): TGCAGTGCTAGAGTGTTCGGGAGGGGAAACAATGAGCAGTTCTTC.